This TCR beta chain was recovered during a study of control samples from healthy donors and cancer patients (TCRdb year 2020). To prepare the library, the immunoSEQ multiplex PCR assay was applied. The table was pulled from immuneACCESS by TCRdb, which kept in-frame rearrangements only. Such tables lose some clones; where checked, under half of the loss comes from unresolved V genes, and the rest has no known cause. The sample yields approximately 190,000 clones; roughly nine tenths were counted once. The ten largest account for 1.8% of the sample. This clone was picked up one time. What this receptor recognizes is not known. Base qualities are not recorded, but no much larger clone differs from it by a single base. This clonotype originated in a man aged 30 to 39 in good health. The sequenced sample consisted of blood.

Here the CDR3 is given as CASSSDRGIYEQYF. The DNA reads as follows: TGTGCCAGCAGCTCGGACAGGGGCATCTACGAGCAGTACTTC. The chain is made from TRBV6-5 and TRBJ2-7; 9 nucleotides in the junction match TRBD1. Reading the germline V gene gives CDR1 MNHEY and CDR2 SVGAGI. The CDR3 goes from the cysteine to the phenylalanine over 14 residues. Of the read, only the CDR3 DNA is kept; its 42 bases are in frame from base 1. Trimming leaves V shorter by 6 bases and J shorter by 3 bases, with the junction holding 6 bases beyond the gene matches.